A selection of T cell receptor beta chains follows, all from one sample in a study of Ad26.COV2.S vaccination and SARS-CoV-2 variants. Profiling relied on immunoSEQ multiplex PCR, and the TCRdb table lists in-frame clones only, not all of them. The data hold fewer than 900,000 clones, with around 90% observed a single time. The specimen comprised peripheral blood, sampled in a trial of Ad26.COV2.S vaccine versus placebo. Every receptor here comes from a person aged 18-60 years who received the Ad26.COV2.S COVID-19 vaccine or a placebo. Each CDR3 is given with its conserved first and last residue. The order of the fields is CDR3 length, clone size, D gene, V gene, J gene, CDR3 protein, CDR3 DNA. D genes are given only for firm matches. The listing skips clone size in some rows; elsewhere it reads once, few, many or a size class.

17	once	-	TRBV25-1	TRBJ2-7	CASSESAGAINPYEQYF	TGTGCCAGCAGTGAATCGGCCGGGGCGATCAACCCCTACGAGCAGTACTTC
18	-	TRBD2	TRBV9	TRBJ2-3	CASSVPTGTSGRADTQYF	TGTGCCAGCAGCGTCCCAACAGGGACTAGCGGGAGGGCAGATACGCAGTATTTT
15	-	TRBD1	TRBV5-1	TRBJ1-4	CASSPTGTGFEKLFF	TGCGCCAGCAGCCCGACCGGGACAGGGTTCGAAAAACTGTTTTTT
15	-	-	TRBV5-1	TRBJ2-3	CASSFLTLAPKSEYF	TGCGCCAGCAGCTTCTTAACCCTAGCACCGAAATCCGAGTATTTT
17	-	-	TRBV5-3	TRBJ1-5	CARSLAPAPGSNQPQHF	TGTGCCAGAAGCTTGGCGCCGGCGCCGGGGAGCAATCAGCCCCAGCATTTT
18	-	-	TRBV12-2	TRBJ2-1	CASRLGELAGESYNEQFF	TGTGCAAGTCGCTTAGGGGAACTAGCGGGAGAGTCCTACAATGAGCAGTTCTTC
11	-	-	TRBV5-4	TRBJ1-4	CASSSRGELFF	TGTGCCAGCAGCTCTAGGGGGGAACTGTTTTTT
15	-	TRBD1	TRBV30	TRBJ2-7	CAWSVRDRSSYEQYF	TGTGCCTGGAGTGTTAGGGACAGAAGCTCCTACGAGCAGTACTTC
13	-	-	TRBV29-1	TRBJ2-5	CSVASRGVETQYF	TGCAGCGTGGCATCCCGAGGGGTAGAGACCCAGTACTTC
14	-	-	TRBV10-3	TRBJ1-4	CAISQGRGREKLFF	TGTGCCATCAGCCAAGGACGCGGTAGGGAAAAACTGTTTTTT
15	-	-	TRBV5-1	TRBJ1-4	CASSLGPSTNEKLFF	TGCGCCAGCAGCTTGGGGCCCTCAACTAATGAAAAACTGTTTTTT